Listed below are T cell receptor beta chains from one sample, sequenced in a study of early T cells in non-severe SARS-CoV-2 infection. TCRdb ran MiXCR on the 5' RACE reads and lists one entry per CDR3 protein. The sample has 55,000 to 70,000 distinct CDR3 sequences, around 4.2% seen once. Sequencing used whole blood, obtained at baseline. The receptor source for this set is an adult who was a healthcare worker with PCR-confirmed SARS-CoV-2 infection or an uninfected control (not recorded which). The donor label of this sample is uncertain. Both conserved end residues are part of each CDR3. A D gene is named only where the DNA matches it firmly. Clone size is not always given. Where it is, it says once, few, many or a class for expanded clones.

length: 16
J: TRBJ1-5
D: .
size: many
V: TRBV29-1
DNA: TGCAGCGTTGGCGTATTATTGACCAATAGCAATCAGCCCCAGCATTTT
CDR3: CSVGVLLTNSNQPQHF

length: 15
J: TRBJ2-1
D: TRBD2
size: few
V: TRBV3-1
DNA: TGTGCCAGCAGCCAAGGACTAGCGTCCTACAATGAGCAGTTCTTC
CDR3: CASSQGLASYNEQFF

length: 11
J: TRBJ2-5
D: .
size: .
V: TRBV5-6
DNA: TGTGCCAGCAGCTTGTCAAAGACCCAGTACTTC
CDR3: CASSLSKTQYF

length: 16
J: TRBJ1-4
D: TRBD1
size: many
V: TRBV4-1
DNA: TGCGCCAGCAGCCAAGTGAGGGGGCCCCTCCCCGAAAAACTGTTTTTT
CDR3: CASSQVRGPLPEKLFF

length: 14
J: TRBJ1-2
D: TRBD1
size: many
V: TRBV7-9
DNA: TGTGCCAGCAGTATAACGACAGGGAACTATGGCTACACCTTC
CDR3: CASSITTGNYGYTF

length: 13
J: TRBJ1-1
D: .
size: many
V: TRBV30
DNA: TGTGCCTGGCGTCGGGGTTCTGACACTGAAGCTTTCTTT
CDR3: CAWRRGSDTEAFF

length: 15
J: TRBJ1-1
D: TRBD1
size: .
V: TRBV11-2
DNA: TGTGCCAGCAGCGCAATCCGTACAGGGGGCCGAGGAGCTTTCTTT
CDR3: CASSAIRTGGRGAFF

length: 13
J: TRBJ2-3
D: .
size: .
V: TRBV13
DNA: TGTGCCAGCGCAAGGGGTAGCACAGATACGCAGTATTTT
CDR3: CASARGSTDTQYF

length: 15
J: TRBJ2-3
D: TRBD2
size: many
V: TRBV20-1
DNA: TGCAGTGCTAATATACTAGCGGGGAGCACAGATACGCAGTATTTT
CDR3: CSANILAGSTDTQYF

length: 16
J: TRBJ1-1
D: .
size: many
V: TRBV12-5
DNA: TGTGCTAGTGGATCAGGAAACAGGGTCTCGAACACTGAAGCTTTCTTT
CDR3: CASGSGNRVSNTEAFF

length: 13
J: TRBJ2-3
D: .
size: .
V: TRBV5-5
DNA: TGTGCCAGCAGCTTGCGGGGTGCAGATACGCAGTATTTT
CDR3: CASSLRGADTQYF

length: 16
J: TRBJ2-3
D: TRBD2
size: many
V: TRBV6-1
DNA: TGTGCCAGCAGTGAAGGACTAGCGGGGGGCACAGATACGCAGTATTTT
CDR3: CASSEGLAGGTDTQYF

length: 15
J: TRBJ1-4
D: .
size: .
V: TRBV11-2
DNA: TGTGCCAGCAGCCACAGGGCGTTTGATAATGAAAAACTGTTTTTT
CDR3: CASSHRAFDNEKLFF

length: 14
J: TRBJ2-1
D: .
size: many
V: TRBV6-4
DNA: TGTGCCAGCAGTGATACCGGGGGGCAAAATGAGCAGTTCTTC
CDR3: CASSDTGGQNEQFF

length: 15
J: TRBJ2-1
D: .
size: many
V: TRBV2
DNA: TGTGCCAGCAGTGAAGAGAGGACAGCCTACAATGAGCAGTTCTTC
CDR3: CASSEERTAYNEQFF

length: 13
J: TRBJ2-2
D: .
size: .
V: TRBV28
DNA: TGTGCCAGCAGCATAGCGGCCACCGGGGAGCTGTTTTTT
CDR3: CASSIAATGELFF

length: 13
J: TRBJ2-1
D: TRBD1
size: many
V: TRBV11-2
DNA: TGTGCCAGCAGCCGAACAGGGGGCAATGAGCAGTTCTTC
CDR3: CASSRTGGNEQFF

length: 16
J: TRBJ1-1
D: .
size: few
V: TRBV3-1
DNA: TGTGCCAGCAGCCAATGGGGTGATTATGCGAACACTGAAGCTTTCTTT
CDR3: CASSQWGDYANTEAFF

length: 15
J: TRBJ2-5
D: .
size: few
V: TRBV4-2
DNA: TGTGCCAGCAGGAAGGGTAGTCAGGGTCGGGAGACCCAGTACTTC
CDR3: CASRKGSQGRETQYF

length: 15
J: TRBJ2-7
D: .
size: .
V: TRBV7-2
DNA: TGTGCCAGCAGCTTAGGAGGGGGGTTTCAGTACGAGCAGTACTTC
CDR3: CASSLGGGFQYEQYF

length: 15
J: TRBJ1-4
D: .
size: .
V: TRBV20-1
DNA: TGCAGTGCTAGAGGTGGAACAGGGCTTAATGAAAAACTGTTTTTT
CDR3: CSARGGTGLNEKLFF

length: 15
J: TRBJ1-2
D: .
size: many
V: TRBV6-5
DNA: TGTGCCAGCAGTTTTGGCCCGGCGGGGGTCGATGGCTACACCTTC
CDR3: CASSFGPAGVDGYTF

length: 14
J: TRBJ1-1
D: .
size: many
V: TRBV12-3/TRBV12-4
DNA: TGTGCCAGCAGCTCCGGAGGGGCGGTAACTGAAGCTTTCTTT
CDR3: CASSSGGAVTEAFF

length: 13
J: TRBJ2-2
D: .
size: medium-sized
V: TRBV6-4
DNA: TGTGCCAGCAGTGGAACGACCACCGGGGAGCTGTTTTTT
CDR3: CASSGTTTGELFF

length: 12
J: TRBJ1-2
D: .
size: many
V: TRBV27
DNA: TGTGCCAGCAGGACCCCCGCGTATGGCTACACCTTC
CDR3: CASRTPAYGYTF

length: 16
J: TRBJ2-7
D: .
size: few
V: TRBV5-4
DNA: TGTGCCAGCAGCTTGCCGGGGGGCGGGAGCTCCTACGAGCAGTACTTC
CDR3: CASSLPGGGSSYEQYF

length: 13
J: TRBJ1-6
D: .
size: many
V: TRBV5-6
DNA: TGTGCCAGCAGTCCACGGGGAAATTCACCCCTCCACTTT
CDR3: CASSPRGNSPLHF

length: 18
J: TRBJ2-5
D: TRBD2
size: many
V: TRBV11-2
DNA: TGTGCCAGCAGCTTAGCAGGACTAGCGGGGGGGATTGGAGAGACCCAGTACTTC
CDR3: CASSLAGLAGGIGETQYF

length: 15
J: TRBJ2-3
D: .
size: many
V: TRBV7-9
DNA: TGTGCCAGCAGCGAAGACCGGGCCCGCACAGATACGCAGTATTTT
CDR3: CASSEDRARTDTQYF

length: 14
J: TRBJ1-1
D: TRBD1
size: many
V: TRBV10-1
DNA: TGCGCCAGCAGCGCGGACAGGACCAACACTGAAGCTTTCTTT
CDR3: CASSADRTNTEAFF

length: 12
J: TRBJ2-7
D: .
size: few
V: TRBV30
DNA: TGTGCCTGGAGTGCATCAGTCTACGAGCAGTACTTC
CDR3: CAWSASVYEQYF

length: 16
J: TRBJ2-1
D: TRBD2
size: .
V: TRBV20-1
DNA: TGCAGTGCTAGCCAATTAGCGGGGTTCTCCTACAATGAGCAGTTCTTC
CDR3: CSASQLAGFSYNEQFF

length: 16
J: TRBJ2-3
D: .
size: .
V: TRBV28
DNA: TGTGCCAGCACACCTCCAGGGGTTTTGGGCACAGATACGCAGTATTTT
CDR3: CASTPPGVLGTDTQYF

length: 14
J: TRBJ2-7
D: .
size: many
V: TRBV29-1
DNA: TGCAGCGCCAGGGACCAGGAGGACGGGTACGAGCAGTACTTC
CDR3: CSARDQEDGYEQYF

length: 14
J: TRBJ2-3
D: .
size: few
V: TRBV6-4
DNA: TGTGCCAGCACCGCCCACCACGGTACAGATACGCAGTATTTT
CDR3: CASTAHHGTDTQYF

length: 14
J: TRBJ1-2
D: TRBD1
size: many
V: TRBV16
DNA: TGTGCCAGCAGCCTCAGACAGGGACACTATGGCTACACCTTC
CDR3: CASSLRQGHYGYTF

length: 16
J: TRBJ2-1
D: TRBD2
size: many
V: TRBV11-2
DNA: TGTGCCAGCAGCTTACTACCCGGGGGGGCCTACAATGAGCAGTTCTTC
CDR3: CASSLLPGGAYNEQFF

length: 14
J: TRBJ2-6
D: .
size: .
V: TRBV3-1
DNA: TGTGCCAGCAGCCAGGGATCTGGGGCCAACGTCCTGACTTTC
CDR3: CASSQGSGANVLTF

length: 14
J: TRBJ2-3
D: .
size: many
V: TRBV30
DNA: TGTGCCTGGACTAGTTGGATTGAAAGTGATACGCAGTATTTT
CDR3: CAWTSWIESDTQYF

length: 16
J: TRBJ2-3
D: TRBD2
size: .
V: TRBV29-1
DNA: TGCAGCGTTGAAGGGGGGCTAGCGGGTTACACAGATACGCAGTATTTT
CDR3: CSVEGGLAGYTDTQYF

length: 11
J: TRBJ2-7
D: .
size: few
V: TRBV11-2
DNA: TGTGCCAGCAGACCCGGGGGAGAGCAGTACTTC
CDR3: CASRPGGEQYF

length: 16
J: TRBJ1-2
D: .
size: many
V: TRBV29-1
DNA: TGCAGCGTTGATTCCCCCCATGGCGAACGGGACTATGGCTACACCTTC
CDR3: CSVDSPHGERDYGYTF

length: 14
J: TRBJ1-5
D: .
size: .
V: TRBV11-2
DNA: TGTGCCAGCAGTCGTCTCGGGGGCAATCAGCCCCAGCATTTT
CDR3: CASSRLGGNQPQHF

length: 15
J: TRBJ1-6
D: .
size: many
V: TRBV20-1
DNA: TGCAGTGCTCCCAAAACGGGGGAAGAAAGTTCACCCCTCCACTTT
CDR3: CSAPKTGEESSPLHF

length: 12
J: TRBJ2-1
D: TRBD1
size: medium-sized
V: TRBV20-1
DNA: TGCAGTGGGACAGGGAGAGGGAATGAGCAGTTCTTC
CDR3: CSGTGRGNEQFF

length: 18
J: TRBJ2-5
D: .
size: many
V: TRBV9
DNA: TGTGCCAGCAGCGTAGCCGGTCTAGCTACGTCAGGACAAGAGACCCAGTACTTC
CDR3: CASSVAGLATSGQETQYF

length: 15
J: TRBJ2-7
D: TRBD1
size: many
V: TRBV4-2
DNA: TGTGCCAGCAGCCAAGATATGACAGGGCGGTACGAGCAGTACTTC
CDR3: CASSQDMTGRYEQYF

length: 14
J: TRBJ1-3
D: .
size: many
V: TRBV20-1
DNA: TGCAGTGCTAGAGATGGTGGGGCCAGAAACACCATATATTTT
CDR3: CSARDGGARNTIYF